This TCR beta chain emerged from a study of siplizumab effects on memory and regulatory T cells. Points from the study as a whole: Sequences below about 10^-5 frequency were poorly captured, and few alloreactive clones mapped to unstimulated subsets.

TCRdb keeps only in-frame clones here, not all; method: immunoSEQ multiplex PCR. Altogether tens of thousands of clones are present, roughly 96% being singletons, with the ten largest covering 0.031%. This clone was seen just once. Its antigen is undetermined. This CDR3 contains 12 residues. The germline V gene encodes CDR1 MNHEY and CDR2 SVGAGI. Deletions cut 5 bases from V and 8 bases from J, with 12 bases between. The sample consisted of naive CD4+ T cells sorted from blood. The genes are TRBV6-5 and TRBJ1-2; TRBD1 might be the D (5 bases). This clonotype originated in a human donor in good health. The CDR3 bases are TGTGCCAGCAGTGAAGTCAAGGGGGGCTACACCTTC. Amino acids: CASSEVKGGYTF.